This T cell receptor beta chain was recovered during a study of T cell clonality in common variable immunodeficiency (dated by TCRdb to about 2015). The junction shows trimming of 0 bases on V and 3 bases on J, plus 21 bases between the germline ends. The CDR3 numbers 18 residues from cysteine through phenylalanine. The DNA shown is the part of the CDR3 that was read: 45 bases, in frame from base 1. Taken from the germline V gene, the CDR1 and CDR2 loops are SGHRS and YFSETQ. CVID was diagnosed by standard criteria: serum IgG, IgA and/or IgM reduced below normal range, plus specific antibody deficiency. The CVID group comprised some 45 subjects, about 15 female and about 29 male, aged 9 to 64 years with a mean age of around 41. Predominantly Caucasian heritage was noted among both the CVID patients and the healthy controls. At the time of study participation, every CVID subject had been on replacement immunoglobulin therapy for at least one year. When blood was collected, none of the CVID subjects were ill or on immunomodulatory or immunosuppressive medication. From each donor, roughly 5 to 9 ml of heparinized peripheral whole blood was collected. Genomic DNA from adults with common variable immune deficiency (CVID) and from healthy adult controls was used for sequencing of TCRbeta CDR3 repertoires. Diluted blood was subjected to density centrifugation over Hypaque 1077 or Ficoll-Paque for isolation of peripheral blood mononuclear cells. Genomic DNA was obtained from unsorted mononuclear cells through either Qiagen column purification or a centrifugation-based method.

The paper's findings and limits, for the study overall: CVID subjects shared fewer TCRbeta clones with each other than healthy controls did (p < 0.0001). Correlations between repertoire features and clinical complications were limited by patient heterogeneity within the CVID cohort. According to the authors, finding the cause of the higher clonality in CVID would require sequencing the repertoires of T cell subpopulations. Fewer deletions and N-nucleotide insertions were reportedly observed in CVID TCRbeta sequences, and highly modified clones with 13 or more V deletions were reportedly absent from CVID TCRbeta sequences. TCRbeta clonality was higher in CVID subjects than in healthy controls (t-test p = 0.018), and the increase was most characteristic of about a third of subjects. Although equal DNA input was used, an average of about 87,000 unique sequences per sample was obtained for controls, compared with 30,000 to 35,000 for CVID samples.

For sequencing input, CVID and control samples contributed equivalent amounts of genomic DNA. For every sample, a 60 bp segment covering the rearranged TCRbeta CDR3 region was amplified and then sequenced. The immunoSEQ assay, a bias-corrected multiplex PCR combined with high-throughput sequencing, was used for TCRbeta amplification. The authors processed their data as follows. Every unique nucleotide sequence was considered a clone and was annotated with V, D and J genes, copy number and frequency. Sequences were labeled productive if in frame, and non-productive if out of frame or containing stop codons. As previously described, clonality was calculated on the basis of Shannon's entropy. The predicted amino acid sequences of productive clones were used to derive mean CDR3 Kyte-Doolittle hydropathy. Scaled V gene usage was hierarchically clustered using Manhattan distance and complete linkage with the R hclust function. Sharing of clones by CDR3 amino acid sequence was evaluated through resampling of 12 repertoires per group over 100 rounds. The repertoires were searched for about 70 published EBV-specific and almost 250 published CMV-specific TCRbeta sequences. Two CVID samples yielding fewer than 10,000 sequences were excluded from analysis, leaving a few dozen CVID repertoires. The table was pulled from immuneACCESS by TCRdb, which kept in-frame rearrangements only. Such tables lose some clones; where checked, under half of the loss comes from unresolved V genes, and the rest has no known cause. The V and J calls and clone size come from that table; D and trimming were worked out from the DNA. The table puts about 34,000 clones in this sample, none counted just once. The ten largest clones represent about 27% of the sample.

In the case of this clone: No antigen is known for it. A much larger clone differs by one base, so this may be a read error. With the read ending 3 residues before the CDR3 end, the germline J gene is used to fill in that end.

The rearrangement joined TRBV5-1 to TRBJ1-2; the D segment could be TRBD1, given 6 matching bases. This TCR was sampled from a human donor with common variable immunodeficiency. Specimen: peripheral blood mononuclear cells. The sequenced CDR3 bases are TGCGCCAGCAGCTTGGGGGGTCGGGGGGCAGGGACGGACTATGGC. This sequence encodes CASSLGGRGAGTDYG. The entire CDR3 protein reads CASSLGGRGAGTDYGYTF.